The 30 T cell receptor beta chains given below trace back to one sample, sequenced in a study of control samples from healthy donors and cancer patients. Clones were read by immunoSEQ multiplex PCR, and TCRdb kept only the in-frame ones, dropping some. The sample shows about 180,000 clones, roughly nine tenths of them seen only once. The source material was blood. The source is a man aged 25-45 years in good health.

CDR3 loop: CASSKDRRGAPLHF. As DNA, the CDR3 is TGTGCCAGTAGTAAGGACCGACGGGGTGCTCCCCTCCACTTT. This chain connects TRBV19 to TRBJ1-6; D is unresolved. Per germline, CDR1 LNHDA and CDR2 SQIVND (reference sequence). CDR3 length equals 14 residues. Trimming took 4 bases from V and 13 from J, leaving 17 bases between them.

CDR3 coding DNA: TGTGCCAGCTCACGGCCCCATTACGAGCAGTACTTC. It is translated as CASSRPHYEQYF. This sequence joins TRBV18 and TRBJ2-7; D is undetermined. The length of the CDR3 is 12 residues. Germline values: CDR1 KGHSH, CDR2 LQKENI. Trimming pared 4 bases from V and 4 bases from J, leaving 8 bases between.

The V call is TRBV3-1 (or the pseudogene TRBV3-2), the J call TRBJ1-5; TRBD1 is a possible D gene (5 bases). This CDR3 has 15 amino acids. V was shortened by 1 base and J by 6 bases, with 13 bases between the two germline ends. CDR1 and CDR2 from the germline V gene are LGHDT and YNNKEL (reference sequence). The CDR3 DNA is TGTGCCAGCAGCCAAGGGCGGGGGAGAGGTCAGCCCCAGCATTTT. Amino acid sequence: CASSQGRGRGQPQHF.

This chain uses TRBV12-3 or TRBV12-4 with TRBJ2-7; D possibly corresponds to TRBD2 (5 bases). Trimming took off 2 bases at V and 7 bases at J, with 9 bases between the two ends. This CDR3 is built from 12 residues. The CDR3 sequence is CASSLRGMEQYF. DNA for the CDR3: TGTGCCAGCAGTTTAAGAGGGATGGAGCAGTACTTC.

V gene TRBV10-3 combines with J gene TRBJ2-1, with a tentative D call TRBD2 (7 bases). Trimming cost V 6 bases and J 7 bases, with 16 bases left between them. Per the germline V gene, CDR1 is ENHRY and CDR2 is SYGVKD. The CDR3 extends over 14 amino acids. This CDR3 reads CAIRGRRGRNEQFF. The CDR3 nucleotides read TGTGCCATCAGAGGACGGCGGGGGCGTAATGAGCAGTTCTTC.

This sequence joins TRBV7-2 and TRBJ2-3; no clear D. CDR1 is SGHTA, CDR2 FQGNSA, per germline. V was clipped by 5 bases and J by 1 base, with 7 bases between them. The CDR3 spans 13 residues. CDR3 protein: CASSPQGTDTQYF. CDR3 nucleotide sequence: TGTGCCAGCAGCCCGCAGGGCACAGATACGCAGTATTTT. The full variable domain, its missing parts supplied by reference TRBV7-2 and TRBJ2-3, is GAGVSQSPSNKVTEKGKDVELRCDPISGHTALYWYRQSLGQGLEFLIYFQGNSAPDKSGLPSDRFSAERTGGSVSTLTIQRTQQEDSAVYLCASSPQGTDTQYFGPGTRLTVL.

The V and J genes are TRBV18 and TRBJ1-1; TRBD1 matches at 8 bases. From germline, CDR1 is KGHSH and CDR2 LQKENI. This CDR3 has 11 amino acids. The J segment lost 7 bases and the V segment lost 8 bases, leaving 3 bases of the junction unmatched. CDR3 protein: CASTDRGEAFF. CDR3 nucleotide sequence: TGTGCCAGCACTGACAGGGGTGAAGCTTTCTTT.

V is TRBV6-9 and J is TRBJ2-7; 11 positions match TRBD1. The germline gives CDR1 MNHGY, CDR2 SVAAGI. The junction had 10 bases not matched to a gene; V was cut back by 0 bases and J by 3 bases. The CDR3 has 18 amino acids. The chain's CDR3 is CASSYSGDRGWASYEQYF. The CDR3 bases are TGTGCCAGCAGTTATTCGGGGGACAGGGGGTGGGCCAGCTACGAGCAGTACTTC.

V gene TRBV5-5 combines with J gene TRBJ1-1; TRBD1 is a possible D gene (5 bases). The CDR3 consists of 14 residues. Trimming took off 4 bases at V and 1 base at J, with 11 bases between the two ends. Germline loops: CDR1 SGHKS, CDR2 YYEKEE (reference sequence). The CDR3 here is CASSPGTENTEAFF. CDR3 DNA sequence: TGTGCCAGCAGCCCTGGGACTGAGAACACTGAAGCTTTCTTT.

The V call is TRBV9, the J call TRBJ1-6; TRBD1 matches at 8 bases. The V gene end was trimmed by 3 bases and the J gene end by 6 bases; junction bases not matched to a gene: 2. The germline CDR1 and CDR2 sequences are SGDLS and YYNGEE. This CDR3 contains 14 residues. The CDR3 is CASSGGTGNSPLHF. The CDR3 nucleotides are TGTGCCAGCAGCGGAGGGACAGGTAATTCACCCCTCCACTTT.

This clone was seen a few times. This chain connects TRBV7-2 to TRBJ1-6; D perhaps matches TRBD1 (6 bases). The CDR3 covers 15 residues. Germline CDR1 SGHTA, CDR2 FQGNSA. V gave up 4 bases and J gave up 9 bases, with 16 bases separating them. The CDR3 nucleotides read TGTGCCAGCAGCTCCGTAGGACAGCCATTTTCACCCCTCCACTTT. As protein: CASSSVGQPFSPLHF.

The CDR3 nucleotides are TGTGCCAGCCGGCTAGAGGCAGATACGCAGTATTTT. It codes for CASRLEADTQYF. This sequence joins TRBV2 and TRBJ2-3; D unclear. There are 12 residues in the CDR3. Trimming took off 8 bases at V and 4 bases at J, with 10 bases between the two ends. Germline CDR1 and CDR2: SNHLY and FYNNEI.

The chain links TRBV10-3 to TRBJ1-5, with 8 bases matching TRBD1. V was clipped by 3 bases and J by 9 bases; unmatched bases: 4. The CDR3 covers 13 residues. Germline V gene lookup returns CDR1 ENHRY and CDR2 SYGVKD. CDR3 region: CAISDGTGRPQHF. CDR3 nucleotide sequence: TGTGCCATCAGTGACGGGACAGGTAGGCCCCAGCATTTT.

The genes are TRBV7-2 and TRBJ1-4, with D possibly matching TRBD1 (5 bases). Trimming took 3 bases from V and 5 from J, leaving 10 bases between them. The CDR3 has 14 amino acids. The germline CDR1 and CDR2 sequences are SGHTA and FQGNSA. The CDR3: CASSFNRQNEKLFF. CDR3 bases: TGTGCCAGCAGCTTTAACAGGCAGAATGAAAAACTGTTTTTT. The variable domain in full, completed from reference TRBV7-2 and TRBJ1-4, reads GAGVSQSPSNKVTEKGKDVELRCDPISGHTALYWYRQSLGQGLEFLIYFQGNSAPDKSGLPSDRFSAERTGGSVSTLTIQRTQQEDSAVYLCASSFNRQNEKLFFGSGTQLSVL.

The V call is TRBV5-1, the J call TRBJ2-1; D possibly corresponds to TRBD2 (6 bases). This CDR3 has 16 residues. V was cut by 4 bases and J by 2 bases, with 16 bases left in between. CDR1 is SGHRS, CDR2 YFSETQ, per germline. The CDR3 sequence: CASSLGGAGPYNEQFF. The CDR3 region has the DNA TGCGCCAGCAGCCTCGGAGGAGCGGGCCCCTACAATGAGCAGTTCTTC.

J is TRBJ1-1 and V is TRBV18, with 7 bases aligning to TRBD1. Trimming cost V 3 bases and J 5 bases; bases outside gene matches: 6. The CDR3 length is 14 residues. The germline gives CDR1 KGHSH, CDR2 LQKENI. The CDR3 DNA reads TGTGCCAGCTCACCGTCAGGGGGGGGGACTGAAGCTTTCTTT. Amino acids: CASSPSGGGTEAFF.

This clone was seen only once. The V gene is TRBV5-1, the J gene TRBJ2-3; D might be TRBD2 (5 bases). The CDR3 is 14 residues long. The V end lost 4 bases, the J end lost 8 bases, and 17 bases lay between the germline ends. Per the germline V gene, CDR1 is SGHRS and CDR2 is YFSETQ. DNA of the CDR3: TGCGCCAGCAGCCTGGACTCAAGAGGGAGTACGCAGTATTTT. It codes for CASSLDSRGSTQYF.

This rearrangement joins TRBV19 to TRBJ1-5; perhaps TRBD1 as D (5 bases). This CDR3 contains 13 residues. CDR1 is LNHDA, CDR2 SQIVND, per germline (reference sequence). V lost 5 bases and J 7 bases, leaving 12 bases between the germline ends. CDR3 nucleotide sequence: TGTGCCAGTAGTGTTTCCAGGGACCAGCCCCAGCATTTT. It is translated as CASSVSRDQPQHF. Full variable domain (missing parts from reference TRBV19 and TRBJ1-5): DGGITQSPKYLFRKEGQNVTLSCEQNLNHDAMYWYRQDPGQGLRLIYYSQIVNDFQKGDIAEGYSVSREKKESFPLTVTSAQKNPTAFYLCASSVSRDQPQHFGDGTRLSIL.

V usage is TRBV29-1 and J usage is TRBJ2-7; D is unresolved. The germline gives CDR1 SQVTM, CDR2 ANQGSEA. The V gene lost 0 bases and the J gene lost 0 bases, with 3 bases spanning the gap. This CDR3 contains 12 residues. The CDR3 DNA sequence: TGCAGCGTTGAAGACAGCTCCTACGAGCAGTACTTC. This codes for CSVEDSSYEQYF.

The genes are TRBV3-1 (or the pseudogene TRBV3-2) and TRBJ1-4; D might be TRBD1 (5 bases). Trimming took off 1 base at V and 12 bases at J, with 6 bases between the two ends. The length of the CDR3 is 11 residues. CDR1 is LGHDT, CDR2 YNNKEL, per germline (reference sequence). The DNA for the CDR3 is TGTGCCAGCAGCCAAGCGACAGAACTGTTTTTT. Its protein product is CASSQATELFF.

This chain uses TRBV19 with TRBJ1-1; D is ambiguous. In germline, CDR1 is LNHDA, CDR2 SQIVND (reference sequence). Deletions cut 2 bases from V and 6 bases from J, with 7 bases between. The CDR3 is made up of 12 amino acids. CDR3 nucleotide sequence: TGTGCCAGTAGTATACGGGAGGCTGAAGCTTTCTTT. Translation: CASSIREAEAFF.

V usage is TRBV6-5 and J usage is TRBJ1-2; D remains unclear. The CDR3 is 12 amino acids. The V gene's germline CDR1 is MNHEY and CDR2 SVGAGI. V was clipped by 8 bases and J by 5 bases, with 12 bases between them. The CDR3 is CASYRQIYGYTF. The CDR3 nucleotides are TGTGCCAGCTATCGTCAGATTTATGGCTACACCTTC.

The chain recombines TRBV10-3 with TRBJ2-1; TRBD1 matches at 10 bases. The CDR3 is made up of 14 amino acids. In germline, CDR1 is ENHRY, CDR2 SYGVKD. The ends lost 8 bases at V and 4 bases at J; junction bases unmatched: 5. Here the CDR3 reads CAIWTGGEYNEQFF. DNA for the CDR3: TGTGCCATCTGGACAGGGGGAGAATACAATGAGCAGTTCTTC.

This sequence joins TRBV6-5 and TRBJ1-3, with TRBD1 identical over 8 bases. The CDR3 is 15 residues long. Unmatched junction bases numbered 8, after V lost 6 bases and J lost 4 bases. The germline CDR1 and CDR2 sequences are MNHEY and SVGAGI. The DNA of the CDR3 is TGTGCCAGCAGAACCACGACAGGGGCCGGAAACACCATATATTTT. It specifies CASRTTTGAGNTIYF.

V is TRBV28 and J is TRBJ2-5, with a weak D call TRBD1 (6 bases). Germline CDR1 reads MDHEN; CDR2 reads SYDVKM. The CDR3 has 12 residues. With 8 bases removed from V and 7 bases from J, the gap between germline ends came to 14 bases. Here the CDR3 reads CASRRARGTQYF. CDR3 in DNA: TGTGCCAGCCGCCGGGCCAGGGGGACCCAGTACTTC.

As for this clone: This same CDR3 is encoded by further DNA sequences in the sample. The chain couples TRBV5-1 to TRBJ2-6; D may be TRBD1 or TRBD2 (5 bases each). V lost 3 bases, J lost 0 bases, and 13 bases lay in between. The CDR3 runs to 17 residues. Germline V gene lookup returns CDR1 SGHRS and CDR2 YFSETQ. The CDR3 region has the DNA TGCGCCAGCAGCTCCGGGACGGGCTTCTCTGGGGCCAACGTCCTGACTTTC. This translates into CASSSGTGFSGANVLTF.

The chain has TRBV29-1 and TRBJ1-2; D perhaps matches TRBD1 (6 bases). CDR1 and CDR2 (germline): SQVTM, ANQGSEA. Trimming took off 6 bases at V and 5 bases at J, with 19 bases between the two ends. CDR3 size: 14 residues. This chain's CDR3 is CSVLNGQRGYGYTF. The CDR3 bases are TGCAGCGTCCTTAACGGGCAGAGGGGGTATGGCTACACCTTC.

This clone was counted only a few times. The chain is built from TRBV6-5 and TRBJ1-5; the D gene is possibly TRBD1 (6 bases). V was pared by 7 bases and J by 2 bases, with 9 bases between. CDR1 and CDR2 from the germline V gene are MNHEY and SVGAGI. The CDR3 has 13 residues. The CDR3 is CASTRQGNQPQHF. The CDR3 DNA is TGTGCCAGCACTCGACAGGGCAATCAGCCCCAGCATTTT.

The CDR3, as DNA: TGCGCCAGCAGCCCCGGCCGCGGGGGGAACACCGGGGAGCTGTTTTTT. It translates to CASSPGRGGNTGELFF. V usage is TRBV5-1 and J usage is TRBJ2-2; 7 bases line up with TRBD2. Germline V gene sequence: CDR1 SGHRS, CDR2 YFSETQ. The CDR3 contains 16 residues. J gave up 1 base and V 4 bases, and 7 bases lay outside the gene matches.

This rearrangement joins TRBV24-1 to TRBJ2-3; D ambiguous. With 4 bases removed from V and 7 bases from J, the gap between germline ends came to 11 bases. Germline-derived CDR1 and CDR2 are KGHDR and SFDVKD. The CDR3 is 13 residues long. The CDR3 spells CATSDVKRNTQYF. The CDR3 DNA reads TGTGCCACCAGTGACGTGAAAAGGAATACGCAGTATTTT.